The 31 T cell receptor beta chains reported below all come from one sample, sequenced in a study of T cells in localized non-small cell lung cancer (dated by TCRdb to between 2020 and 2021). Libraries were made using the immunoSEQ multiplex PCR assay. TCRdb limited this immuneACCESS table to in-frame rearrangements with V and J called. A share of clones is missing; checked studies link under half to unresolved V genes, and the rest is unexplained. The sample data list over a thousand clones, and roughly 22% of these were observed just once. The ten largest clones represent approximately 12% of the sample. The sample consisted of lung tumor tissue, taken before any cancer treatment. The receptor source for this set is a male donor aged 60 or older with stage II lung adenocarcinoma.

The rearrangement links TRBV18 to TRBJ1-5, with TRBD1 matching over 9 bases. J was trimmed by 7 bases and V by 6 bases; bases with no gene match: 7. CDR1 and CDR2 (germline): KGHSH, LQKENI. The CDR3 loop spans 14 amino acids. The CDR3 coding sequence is TGTGCCAGCTCCACCACAGGGGGCGAGCAGCCCCAGCATTTT. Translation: CASSTTGGEQPQHF.

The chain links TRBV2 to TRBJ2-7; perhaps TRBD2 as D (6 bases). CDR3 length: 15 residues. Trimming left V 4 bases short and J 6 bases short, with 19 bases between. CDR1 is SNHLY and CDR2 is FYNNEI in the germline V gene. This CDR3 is CASSAIWGEGGEQYF. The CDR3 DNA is TGTGCCAGCAGTGCGATTTGGGGGGAAGGCGGCGAGCAGTACTTC.

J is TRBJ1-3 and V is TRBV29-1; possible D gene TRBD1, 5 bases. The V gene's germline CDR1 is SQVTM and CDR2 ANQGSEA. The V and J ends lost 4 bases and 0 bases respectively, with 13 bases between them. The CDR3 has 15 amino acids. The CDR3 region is CSVGFGGVSGNTIYF. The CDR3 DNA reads TGCAGCGTTGGGTTCGGGGGGGTCTCTGGAAACACCATATATTTT.

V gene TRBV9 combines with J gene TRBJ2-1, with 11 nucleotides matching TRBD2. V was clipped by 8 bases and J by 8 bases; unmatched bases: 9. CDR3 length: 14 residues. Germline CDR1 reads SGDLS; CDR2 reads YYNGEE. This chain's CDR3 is CASTSGSNNDEQFF. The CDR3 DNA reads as TGTGCCAGTACTAGCGGGAGTAATAACGATGAGCAGTTCTTC.

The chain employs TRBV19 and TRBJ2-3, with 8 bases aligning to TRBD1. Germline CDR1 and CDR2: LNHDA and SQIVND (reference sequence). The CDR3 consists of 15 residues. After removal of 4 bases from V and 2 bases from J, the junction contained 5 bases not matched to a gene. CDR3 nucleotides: TGTGCCAGTAGTAGGACAGGGAGTTTCACAGATACGCAGTATTTT. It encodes CASSRTGSFTDTQYF. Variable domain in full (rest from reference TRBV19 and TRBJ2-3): DGGITQSPKYLFRKEGQNVTLSCEQNLNHDAMYWYRQDPGQGLRLIYYSQIVNDFQKGDIAEGYSVSREKKESFPLTVTSAQKNPTAFYLCASSRTGSFTDTQYFGPGTRLTVL.

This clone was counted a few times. DNA for the CDR3: TGTGCCAGCAGTGAAAAGGGGACAGGGGTCCGGAATGAGCAGTTCTTC. It specifies CASSEKGTGVRNEQFF. The chain carries TRBV9 and TRBJ2-1; 10 bases are a match to TRBD1. V lost 5 bases and J lost 7; bases outside the gene matches: 12. This CDR3 has 16 residues. Germline loops: CDR1 SGDLS, CDR2 YYNGEE.

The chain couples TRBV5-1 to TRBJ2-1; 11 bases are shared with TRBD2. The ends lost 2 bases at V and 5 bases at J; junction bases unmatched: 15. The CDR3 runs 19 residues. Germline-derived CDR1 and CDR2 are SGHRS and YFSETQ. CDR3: CASSLHPPGGTSGDNEQFF. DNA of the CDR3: TGCGCCAGCAGCTTACACCCACCGGGGGGGACTAGCGGTGACAATGAGCAGTTCTTC.

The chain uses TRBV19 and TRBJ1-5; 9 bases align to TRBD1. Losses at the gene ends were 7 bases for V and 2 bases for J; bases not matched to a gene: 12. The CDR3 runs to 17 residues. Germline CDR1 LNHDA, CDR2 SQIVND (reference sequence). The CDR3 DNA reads TGTGCCAGTATCCCCCATCTCCGGGACAGGGGCAATCAGCCCCAGCATTTT. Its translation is CASIPHLRDRGNQPQHF.

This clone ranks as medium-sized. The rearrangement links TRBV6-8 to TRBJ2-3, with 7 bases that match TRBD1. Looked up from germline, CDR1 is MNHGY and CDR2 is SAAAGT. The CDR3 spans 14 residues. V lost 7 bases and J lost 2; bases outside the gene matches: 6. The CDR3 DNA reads TGTGCCAGCACCGGGACAGCAGCCACAGATACGCAGTATTTT. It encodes CASTGTAATDTQYF.

Here the CDR3 reads CSVEVAGQGAFF. CDR3 coding DNA: TGCAGCGTTGAAGTGGCCGGGCAGGGGGCTTTCTTT. This chain connects TRBV29-1 to TRBJ1-1, with D possibly TRBD1 on 6 matching bases. Per germline, CDR1 SQVTM and CDR2 ANQGSEA. This CDR3 spans 12 amino acids. Trimming took off 1 base at V and 11 bases at J, with 14 bases between the two ends.

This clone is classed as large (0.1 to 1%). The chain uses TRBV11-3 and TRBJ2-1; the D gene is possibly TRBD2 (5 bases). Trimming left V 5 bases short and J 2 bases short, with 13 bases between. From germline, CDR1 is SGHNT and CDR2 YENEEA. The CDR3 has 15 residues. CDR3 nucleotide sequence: TGTGCCAGCAGCCACGAGCTAGCACCCTACAATGAGCAGTTCTTC. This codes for CASSHELAPYNEQFF.

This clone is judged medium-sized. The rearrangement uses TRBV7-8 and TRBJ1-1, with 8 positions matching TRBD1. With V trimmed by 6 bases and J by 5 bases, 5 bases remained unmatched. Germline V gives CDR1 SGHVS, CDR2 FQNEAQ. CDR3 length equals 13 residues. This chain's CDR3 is CASRAGTGTEAFF. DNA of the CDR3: TGTGCCAGCAGAGCCGGGACAGGAACTGAAGCTTTCTTT.

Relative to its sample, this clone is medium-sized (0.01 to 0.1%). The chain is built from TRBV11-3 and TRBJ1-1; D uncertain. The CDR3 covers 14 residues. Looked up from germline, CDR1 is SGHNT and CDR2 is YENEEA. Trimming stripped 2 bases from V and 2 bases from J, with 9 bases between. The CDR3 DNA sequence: TGTGCCAGCAGCTTATTTCGGGGAAACACTGAAGCTTTCTTT. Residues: CASSLFRGNTEAFF.

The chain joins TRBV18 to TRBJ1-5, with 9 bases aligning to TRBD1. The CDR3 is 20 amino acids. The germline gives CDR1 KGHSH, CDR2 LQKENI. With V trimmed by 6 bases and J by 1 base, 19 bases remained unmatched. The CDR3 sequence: CASSPNPRRQGVDSNQPQHF. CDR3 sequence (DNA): TGTGCCAGCTCGCCTAATCCCCGGAGACAGGGGGTAGACAGCAATCAGCCCCAGCATTTT. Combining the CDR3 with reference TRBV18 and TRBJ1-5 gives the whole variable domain NAGVMQNPRHLVRRRGQEARLRCSPMKGHSHVYWYRQLPEEGLKFMVYLQKENIIDESGMPKERFSAEFPKEGPSILRIQQVVRGDSAAYFCASSPNPRRQGVDSNQPQHFGDGTRLSIL.

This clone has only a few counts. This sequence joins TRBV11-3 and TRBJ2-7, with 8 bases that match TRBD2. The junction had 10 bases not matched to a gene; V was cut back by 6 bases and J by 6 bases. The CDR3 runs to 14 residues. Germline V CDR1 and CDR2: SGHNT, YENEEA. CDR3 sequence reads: CASRPGLDSLEQYF. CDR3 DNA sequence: TGTGCCAGCAGGCCGGGACTAGACTCCCTCGAGCAGTACTTC.

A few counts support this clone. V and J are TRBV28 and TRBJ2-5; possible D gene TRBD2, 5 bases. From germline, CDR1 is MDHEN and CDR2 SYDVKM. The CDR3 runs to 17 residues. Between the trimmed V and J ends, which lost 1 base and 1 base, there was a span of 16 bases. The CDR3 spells CASSLSLPAGGQETQYF. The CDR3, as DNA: TGTGCCAGCAGTTTATCGCTCCCCGCGGGCGGCCAAGAGACCCAGTACTTC.

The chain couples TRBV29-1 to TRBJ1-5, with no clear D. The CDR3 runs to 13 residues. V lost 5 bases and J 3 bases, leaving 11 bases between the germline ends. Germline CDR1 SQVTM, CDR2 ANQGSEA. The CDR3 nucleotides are TGCAGCGTTTCCGAATTGGCCAATCAGCCCCAGCATTTT. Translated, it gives CSVSELANQPQHF.

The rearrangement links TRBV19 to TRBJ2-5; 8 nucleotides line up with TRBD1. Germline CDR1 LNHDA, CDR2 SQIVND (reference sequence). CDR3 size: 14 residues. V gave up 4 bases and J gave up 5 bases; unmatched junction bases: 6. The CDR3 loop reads CASSTRTGRETQYF. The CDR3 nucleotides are TGTGCCAGTAGTACCCGGACAGGGAGGGAGACCCAGTACTTC.

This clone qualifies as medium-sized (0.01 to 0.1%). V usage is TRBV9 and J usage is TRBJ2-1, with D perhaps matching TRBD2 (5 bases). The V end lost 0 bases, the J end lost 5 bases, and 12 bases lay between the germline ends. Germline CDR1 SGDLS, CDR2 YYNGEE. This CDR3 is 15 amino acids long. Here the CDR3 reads CASSVGGSGNNEQFF. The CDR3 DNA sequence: TGTGCCAGCAGCGTAGGAGGGTCGGGAAACAATGAGCAGTTCTTC.

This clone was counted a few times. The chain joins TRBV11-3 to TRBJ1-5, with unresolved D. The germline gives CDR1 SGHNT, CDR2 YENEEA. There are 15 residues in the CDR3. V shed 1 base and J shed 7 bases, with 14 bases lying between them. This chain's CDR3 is CASSLGSGNGQPQHF. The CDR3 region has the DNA TGTGCCAGCAGCTTAGGTTCGGGTAACGGACAGCCCCAGCATTTT.

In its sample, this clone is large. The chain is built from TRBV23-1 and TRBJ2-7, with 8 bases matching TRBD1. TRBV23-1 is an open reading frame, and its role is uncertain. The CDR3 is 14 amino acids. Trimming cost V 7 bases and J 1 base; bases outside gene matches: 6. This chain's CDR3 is CASTKTGASYEQYF. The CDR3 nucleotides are TGCGCCAGCACGAAGACAGGGGCTTCCTACGAGCAGTACTTC.

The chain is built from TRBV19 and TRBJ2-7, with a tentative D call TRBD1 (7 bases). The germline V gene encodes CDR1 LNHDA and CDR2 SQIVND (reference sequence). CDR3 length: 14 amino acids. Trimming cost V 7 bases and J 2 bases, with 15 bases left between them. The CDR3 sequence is CASTRRDRPYEQYF. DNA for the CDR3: TGTGCCAGTACTCGGCGGGACAGACCCTACGAGCAGTACTTC.

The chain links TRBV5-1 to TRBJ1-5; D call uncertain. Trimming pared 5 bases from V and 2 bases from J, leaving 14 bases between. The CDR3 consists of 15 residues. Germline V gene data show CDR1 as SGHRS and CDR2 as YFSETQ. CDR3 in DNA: TGCGCCAGCAGACCCGACGTCGGAGGCAATCAGCCCCAGCATTTT. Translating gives CASRPDVGGNQPQHF.

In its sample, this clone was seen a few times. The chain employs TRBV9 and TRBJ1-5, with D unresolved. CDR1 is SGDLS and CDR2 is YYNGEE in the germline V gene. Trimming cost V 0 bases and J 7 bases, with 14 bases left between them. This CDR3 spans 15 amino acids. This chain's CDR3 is CASSVGVGREQPQHF. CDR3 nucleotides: TGTGCCAGCAGCGTAGGGGTCGGGAGGGAACAGCCCCAGCATTTT.

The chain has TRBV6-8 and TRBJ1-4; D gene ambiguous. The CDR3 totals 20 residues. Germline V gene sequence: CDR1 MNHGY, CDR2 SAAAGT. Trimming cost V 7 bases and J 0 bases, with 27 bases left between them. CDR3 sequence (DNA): TGTGCCAGCACTACCCGTCGGACTGGGGTGGAACCGACAACTAATGAAAAACTGTTTTTT. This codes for CASTTRRTGVEPTTNEKLFF.

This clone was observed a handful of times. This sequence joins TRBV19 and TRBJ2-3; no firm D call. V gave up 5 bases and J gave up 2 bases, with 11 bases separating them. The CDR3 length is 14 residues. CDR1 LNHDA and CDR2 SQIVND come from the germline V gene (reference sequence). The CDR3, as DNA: TGTGCCAGTAGTTCTAGGTCCCACACAGATACGCAGTATTTT. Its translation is CASSSRSHTDTQYF.

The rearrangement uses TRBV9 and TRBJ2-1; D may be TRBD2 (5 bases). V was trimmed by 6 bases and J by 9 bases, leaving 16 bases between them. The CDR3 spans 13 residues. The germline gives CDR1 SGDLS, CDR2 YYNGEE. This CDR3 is CASTSNREGEQFF. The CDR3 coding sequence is TGTGCCAGCACCAGTAACCGGGAAGGTGAGCAGTTCTTC.

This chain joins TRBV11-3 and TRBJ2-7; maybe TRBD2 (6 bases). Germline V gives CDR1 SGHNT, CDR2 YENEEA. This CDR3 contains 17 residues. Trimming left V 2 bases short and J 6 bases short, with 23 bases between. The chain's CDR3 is CASSLYWLRGGGVEQYF. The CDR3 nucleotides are TGTGCCAGCAGCTTATATTGGTTGCGGGGCGGTGGTGTCGAGCAGTACTTC. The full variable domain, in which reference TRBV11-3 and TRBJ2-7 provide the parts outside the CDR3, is EAGVVQSPRYKIIEKKQPVAFWCNPISGHNTLYWYLQNLGQGPELLIRYENEEAVDDSQLPKDRFSAERLKGVDSTLKIQPAELGDSAVYLCASSLYWLRGGGVEQYFGPGTRLTVT.

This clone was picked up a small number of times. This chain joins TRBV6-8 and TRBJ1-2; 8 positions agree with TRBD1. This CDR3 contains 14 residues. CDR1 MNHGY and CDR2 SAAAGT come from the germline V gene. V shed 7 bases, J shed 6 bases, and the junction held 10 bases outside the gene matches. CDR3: CASINSTGVHGYTF. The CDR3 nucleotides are TGTGCCAGCATCAACTCGACAGGGGTCCATGGCTACACCTTC.

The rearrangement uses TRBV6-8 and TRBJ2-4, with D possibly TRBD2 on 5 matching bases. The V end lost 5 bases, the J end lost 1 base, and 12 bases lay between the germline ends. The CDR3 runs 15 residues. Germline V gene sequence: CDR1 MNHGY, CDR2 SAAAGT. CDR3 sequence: CASSGIGSAKNIQYF. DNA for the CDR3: TGTGCCAGCAGTGGTATAGGGAGTGCCAAAAACATTCAGTACTTC.

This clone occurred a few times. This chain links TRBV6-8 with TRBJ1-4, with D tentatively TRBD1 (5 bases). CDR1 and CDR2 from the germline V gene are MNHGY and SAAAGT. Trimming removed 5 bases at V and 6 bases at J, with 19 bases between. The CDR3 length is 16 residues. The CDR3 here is CASSIWSFDSYEKLFF. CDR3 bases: TGTGCCAGCAGTATTTGGTCGTTCGACAGTTATGAAAAACTGTTTTTT.